What follows is one T cell receptor beta chain and its context. Sequenced by immunoSEQ multiplex PCR; TCRdb stores in-frame clones only, minus some. The sample consists of roughly 160,000 clones, approximately 86% of them appearing once. The CDR3 contains 15 residues. Germline V gene sequence: CDR1 SGHDN, CDR2 FVKESK. The trim removed 0 bases at V and 0 bases at J, leaving 2 bases unmatched. The sample belongs to a study of blood T cell repertoires in COVID-19. Study in general: COVID-19 samples collected from the United States, Italy and Spain covered acute and convalescent phases.

Sequenced sample: peripheral blood. The chain links TRBV14 to TRBJ2-7; 7 positions match TRBD2. The sequence derives from a man between 60 and 75 years old with acute or convalescent COVID-19. In DNA, the CDR3 is TGTGCCAGCAGCCAAGAGGGGGGGGTCTCCTACGAGCAGTACTTC. Its translation: CASSQEGGVSYEQYF. Full variable domain (remainder filled in from reference TRBV14 and TRBJ2-7): EAGVTQFPSHSVIEKGQTVTLRCDPISGHDNLYWYRRVMGKEIKFLLHFVKESKQDESGMPNNRFLAERTGGTYSTLKVQPAELEDSGVYFCASSQEGGVSYEQYFGPGTRLTVT.